This T cell receptor beta chain was recovered during a study of T cell responses to AZD1222 COVID-19 vaccine. Study findings and constraints: Targets within unmutated variant regions were reportedly found for nearly half of spike-specific TCRs. Donors, mostly white British, included more females; clonal diversity was possibly underestimated.

In its sample, this clone was seen once. The target antigen is unknown. This specimen includes other DNA sequences encoding the same CDR3. CDR3 length: 16 residues. V lost 3 bases to trimming and J lost 7 bases; unmatched junction nucleotides: 11. The V gene's germline CDR1 is LNHDA and CDR2 SQIVND (reference sequence). TCRdb's table, derived via immunoSEQ multiplex PCR, lists solely in-frame clones and lacks some. The table has about 100,000 clones, approximately 89% seen once. This specimen consisted of peripheral blood, obtained on day 0 of MenACWY control vaccination. This chain links TRBV19 with TRBJ2-5; the match to TRBD1 covers 10 bases. The sequence was collected from an adult in good health. Here the CDR3 reads CASSILGGTGEGTQYF. The CDR3 DNA reads TGTGCCAGTAGTATTCTCGGGGGGACAGGGGAGGGGACCCAGTACTTC.